This record covers a single TCR beta chain. The record originates from a study of blood T cell repertoires in COVID-19. Whole-study context: The origin of the acute and convalescent COVID-19 samples was the United States, Italy and Spain. T cells, B-cell-depleted T cells, or PBMCs provided the cDNA or gDNA that served as material.

Authors' analysis steps: How many nucleated cells were present was estimated from reference gene primer amplification. Only in-frame clones appear in the TCRdb table, and some are missing; sequencing was by immunoSEQ multiplex PCR. For V, J and clone size, that table is used; D and trimming come from the DNA. There are around 620,000 clones in the sample; 80% to 90% occur only once, and roughly 0.26% lies in the top ten. CDR3 length: 14 residues. Trimming took 5 bases from V and 6 from J, leaving 11 bases between them. Germline V gene sequence: CDR1 SGHAT, CDR2 FQNNGV. This TCR was sampled from a young woman with acute or convalescent COVID-19. J is TRBJ1-6 and V is TRBV11-2; D is ambiguous. Sequencing was done on a sample of peripheral blood. CDR3: CASSITAINSPLHF. The CDR3 DNA is TGTGCCAGCAGCATCACAGCAATTAATTCACCCCTCCACTTT.